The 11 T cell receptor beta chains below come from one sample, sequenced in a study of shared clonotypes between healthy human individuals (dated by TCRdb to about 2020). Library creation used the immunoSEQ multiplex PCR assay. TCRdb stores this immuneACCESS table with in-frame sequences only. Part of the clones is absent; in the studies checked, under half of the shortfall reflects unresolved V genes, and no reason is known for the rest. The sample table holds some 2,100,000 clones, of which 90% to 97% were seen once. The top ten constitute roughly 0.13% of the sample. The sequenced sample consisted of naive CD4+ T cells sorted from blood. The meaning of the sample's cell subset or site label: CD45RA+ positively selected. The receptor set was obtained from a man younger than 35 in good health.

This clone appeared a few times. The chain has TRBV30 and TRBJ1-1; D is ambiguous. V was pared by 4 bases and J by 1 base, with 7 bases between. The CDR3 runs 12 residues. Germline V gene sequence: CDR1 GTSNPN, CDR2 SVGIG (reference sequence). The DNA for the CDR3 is TGTGCCTGGAATCCAGCGAACACTGAAGCTTTCTTT. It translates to CAWNPANTEAFF.

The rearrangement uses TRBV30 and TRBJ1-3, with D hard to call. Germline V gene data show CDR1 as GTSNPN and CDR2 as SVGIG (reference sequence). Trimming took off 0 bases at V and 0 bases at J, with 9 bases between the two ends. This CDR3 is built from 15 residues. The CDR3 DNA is TGTGCCTGGAGTGTCTCCAAGAACTCTGGAAACACCATATATTTT. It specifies CAWSVSKNSGNTIYF. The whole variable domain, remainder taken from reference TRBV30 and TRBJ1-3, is SQTIHQWPATLVQPVGSPLSLECTVEGTSNPNLYWYRQAAGRGLQLLFYSVGIGQISSEVPQNLSASRPQDRQFILSSKKLLLSDSGFYLCAWSVSKNSGNTIYFGEGSWLTVV.

CDR3 nucleotide sequence: TGTGCCATCAGTCACGCCGAAAGGGACAGGGGATCGGGAGGCTACACCTTC. It yields the protein CAISHAERDRGSGGYTF. The chain carries TRBV10-3 and TRBJ1-2; 10 bases are a match to TRBD1. V trimming: 5 bases; J trimming: 8 bases; junction bases outside the gene matches: 17. CDR1 and CDR2 from the germline V gene are ENHRY and SYGVKD. The CDR3 length is 17 residues.

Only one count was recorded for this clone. The CDR3 sequence: CASSLMGQGAGELFF. The DNA of the CDR3 is TGTGCCAGCAGCTTAATGGGACAGGGGGCCGGGGAGCTGTTTTTT. The chain couples TRBV7-9 to TRBJ2-2; 11 nucleotides agree with TRBD1. V trimming: 2 bases; J trimming: 6 bases; junction bases outside the gene matches: 2. The V gene's germline CDR1 is SEHNR and CDR2 FQNEAQ (reference sequence). This CDR3 is built from 15 residues. Combining the CDR3 with reference TRBV7-9 and TRBJ2-2 gives the whole variable domain DTGVSQNPRHKITKRGQNVTFRCDPISEHNRLYWYRQTLGQGPEFLTYFQNEAQLEKSRLLSDRFSAERPKGSFSTLEIQRTEQGDSAMYLCASSLMGQGAGELFFGEGSRLTVL.

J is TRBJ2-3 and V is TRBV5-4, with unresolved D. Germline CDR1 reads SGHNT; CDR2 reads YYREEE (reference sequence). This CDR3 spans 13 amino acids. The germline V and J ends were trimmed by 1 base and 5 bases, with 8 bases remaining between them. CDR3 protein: CASSLLGRDTQYF. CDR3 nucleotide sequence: TGTGCCAGCAGCTTGTTGGGAAGAGATACGCAGTATTTT. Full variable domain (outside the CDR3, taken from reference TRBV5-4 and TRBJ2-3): ETGVTQSPTHLIKTRGQQVTLRCSSQSGHNTVSWYQQALGQGPQFIFQYYREEENGRGNFPPRFSGLQFPNYSSELNVNALELDDSALYLCASSLLGRDTQYFGPGTRLTVL.

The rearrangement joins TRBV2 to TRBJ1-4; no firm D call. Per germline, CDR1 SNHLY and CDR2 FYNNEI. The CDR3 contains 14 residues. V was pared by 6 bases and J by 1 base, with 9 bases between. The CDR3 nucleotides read TGTGCCAGCAGCCGGACCTTAACTAATGAAAAACTGTTTTTT. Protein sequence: CASSRTLTNEKLFF.

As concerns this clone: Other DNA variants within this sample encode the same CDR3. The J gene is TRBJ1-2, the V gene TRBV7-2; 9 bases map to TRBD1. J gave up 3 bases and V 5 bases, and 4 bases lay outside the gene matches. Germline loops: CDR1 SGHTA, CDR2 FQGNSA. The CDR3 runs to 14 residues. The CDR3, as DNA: TGTGCCAGCAGCCCACGGACAGGGGACTATGGCTACACCTTC. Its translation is CASSPRTGDYGYTF.

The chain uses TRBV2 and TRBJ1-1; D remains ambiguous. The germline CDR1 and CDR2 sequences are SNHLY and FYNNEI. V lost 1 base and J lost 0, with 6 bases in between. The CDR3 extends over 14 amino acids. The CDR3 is CASSEDRLNTEAFF. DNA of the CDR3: TGTGCCAGCAGTGAAGACAGATTGAACACTGAAGCTTTCTTT.

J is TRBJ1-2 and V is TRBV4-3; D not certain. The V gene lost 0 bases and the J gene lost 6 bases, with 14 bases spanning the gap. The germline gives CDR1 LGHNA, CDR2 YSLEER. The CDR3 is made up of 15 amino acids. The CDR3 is CASSQDPGELNGYTF. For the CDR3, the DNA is TGCGCCAGCAGCCAAGACCCCGGGGAGCTTAATGGCTACACCTTC.

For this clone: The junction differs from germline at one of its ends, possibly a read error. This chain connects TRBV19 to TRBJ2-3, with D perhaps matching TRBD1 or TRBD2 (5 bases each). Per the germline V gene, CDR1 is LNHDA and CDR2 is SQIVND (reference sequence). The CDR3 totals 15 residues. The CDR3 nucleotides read TGTGCCAGTAGTGCCCCCGGGACCCTGACAGATGCGCAGTATTTT. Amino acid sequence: CASSAPGTLTDAQYF. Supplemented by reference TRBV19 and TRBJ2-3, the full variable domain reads DGGITQSPKYLFRKEGQNVTLSCEQNLNHDAMYWYRQDPGQGLRLIYYSQIVNDFQKGDIAEGYSVSREKKESFPLTVTSAQKNPTAFYLCASSAPGTLTDAQYFGPGTRLTVL.

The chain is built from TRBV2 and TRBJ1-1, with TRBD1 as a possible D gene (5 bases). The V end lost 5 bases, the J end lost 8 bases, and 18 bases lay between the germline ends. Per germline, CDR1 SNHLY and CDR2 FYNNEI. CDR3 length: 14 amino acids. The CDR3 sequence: CASSSRGQGLEAFF. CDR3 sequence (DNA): TGTGCCAGCAGTTCCCGGGGCCAGGGATTGGAAGCTTTCTTT.